The 19 T cell receptor beta chains below all came from one sample that was sequenced in a study of T cell changes during pregnancy in multiple sclerosis. Clones were sequenced by immunoSEQ multiplex PCR, and TCRdb holds only the in-frame ones, with some missing. The sample lists about 85,000 clones, roughly 90% seen once, with 2.5% to 3% in the top ten. Sequenced here: peripheral blood, sampled in the first trimester of pregnancy. The receptors were gathered from a female donor with multiple sclerosis, enrolled in a pregnancy study.

This chain uses TRBV9 with TRBJ2-1, with TRBD2 matching 9 bases. Trimming removed 3 bases from V and 6 bases from J; junction bases left unmatched: 13. The CDR3 runs 17 residues. From germline, CDR1 is SGDLS and CDR2 YYNGEE. CDR3 bases: TGTGCCAGCAGCGAGGGGGGGCGGGAGGGCCTGGGCAATGAGCAGTTCTTC. This encodes CASSEGGREGLGNEQFF.

This clone came up once. The chain uses TRBV28 and TRBJ2-7; 12 bases agree with TRBD1. CDR3 size: 16 residues. Germline V gene lookup returns CDR1 MDHEN and CDR2 SYDVKM. Losses at the gene ends were 8 bases for V and 1 base for J; bases not matched to a gene: 9. CDR3 sequence (DNA): TGTGCCAGCCAGGGACAGGGGGCGCCGGGGTCCTACGAGCAGTACTTC. Protein: CASQGQGAPGSYEQYF.

This chain connects TRBV4-2 to TRBJ2-1; no clear D. There are 15 residues in the CDR3. CDR1 is LGHNA and CDR2 is YNFKEQ in the germline V gene. The ends were cut back, 1 base at V and 0 bases at J, with 7 bases in the middle. CDR3 DNA: TGTGCCAGCAGCCAAGGACCTAGCTCCTACAATGAGCAGTTCTTC. It is translated as CASSQGPSSYNEQFF.

J is TRBJ1-5 and V is TRBV29-1; D is uncertain. This CDR3 has 15 amino acids. Trimming shortened V by 6 bases and J by 1 base, and 16 bases separated the two germline ends. Germline CDR1 is SQVTM and CDR2 is ANQGSEA. This CDR3 is CSVALAPGSNQPQHF. The CDR3 DNA is TGCAGCGTCGCCCTGGCCCCGGGGAGCAATCAGCCCCAGCATTTT.

This rearrangement joins TRBV7-8 to TRBJ1-1; possibly TRBD1 for D (6 bases). The length of the CDR3 is 15 residues. Germline V gives CDR1 SGHVS, CDR2 FQNEAQ. With 4 bases removed from V and 0 bases from J, the gap between germline ends came to 12 bases. The CDR3 nucleotides are TGTGCCAGCAGCTCTAGAGGGACACTGAACACTGAAGCTTTCTTT. Translation: CASSSRGTLNTEAFF.

J is TRBJ1-2 and V is TRBV4-3; the D gene is possibly TRBD1 (5 bases). The V and J ends lost 0 bases and 1 base respectively, with 9 bases between them. Per the germline V gene, CDR1 is LGHNA and CDR2 is YSLEER. The CDR3 spans 15 residues. The CDR3 is CASSQDRGNNYGYTF. The CDR3 coding sequence is TGCGCCAGCAGCCAAGATAGGGGAAATAACTATGGCTACACCTTC.

J is TRBJ1-5 and V is TRBV19, with 10 nucleotides matching TRBD1. The CDR3 contains 15 residues. Looked up from germline, CDR1 is LNHDA and CDR2 is SQIVND (reference sequence). V was clipped by 3 bases and J by 6 bases; unmatched bases: 5. CDR3 in amino acids: CASSMQTGGTQPQHF. The CDR3, as DNA: TGTGCCAGTAGTATGCAGACAGGGGGCACTCAGCCCCAGCATTTT.

The CDR3 loop is CASSPPGQRYQETQYF. In DNA form, the CDR3 reads TGCGCCAGCAGCCCACCGGGACAGAGGTACCAAGAGACCCAGTACTTC. The chain couples TRBV5-1 to TRBJ2-5, with 7 bases that match TRBD1. In germline, CDR1 is SGHRS, CDR2 YFSETQ. The CDR3 extends over 16 amino acids. V was pared by 4 bases and J by 0 bases, with 9 bases of the junction left unmatched. Complete variable domain (other parts from reference TRBV5-1 and TRBJ2-5): KAGVTQTPRYLIKTRGQQVTLSCSPISGHRSVSWYQQTPGQGLQFLFEYFSETQRNKGNFPGRFSGRQFSNSRSEMNVSTLELGDSALYLCASSPPGQRYQETQYFGPGTRLLVL.

The chain couples TRBV7-9 to TRBJ2-5, with 10 nucleotides matching TRBD1. There are 15 residues in the CDR3. V lost 1 base, J lost 4 bases, and 3 bases stayed unmatched. The V gene's germline CDR1 is SEHNR and CDR2 FQNEAQ (reference sequence). Written as DNA, the CDR3 is TGTGCCAGCAGCTTAGGGACAGGGGGGCGAGAGACCCAGTACTTC. It codes for CASSLGTGGRETQYF.

The rearrangement joins TRBV5-4 to TRBJ2-1, with a tentative D call TRBD1 (5 bases). Germline V gene lookup returns CDR1 SGHNT and CDR2 YYREEE (reference sequence). The CDR3 is 15 amino acids. Trimming left V 2 bases short and J 12 bases short, with 21 bases between. DNA of the CDR3: TGTGCCAGCAGCTTCGACAGTCCCACTCTTAAAGGGCAGTTCTTC. It is translated as CASSFDSPTLKGQFF.

The chain couples TRBV11-2 to TRBJ2-4; 9 nucleotides match TRBD2. The V and J ends lost 5 bases and 3 bases, in that order; junction bases with no gene match: 11. This CDR3 has 17 residues. Germline loops: CDR1 SGHAT, CDR2 FQNNGV. The CDR3, as DNA: TGTGCCAGCAGCCTGAAGACTAGCGGAGATCTCAAAAACATTCAGTACTTC. This translates into CASSLKTSGDLKNIQYF.

The chain carries TRBV2 and TRBJ2-7; D is ambiguous. Germline V gives CDR1 SNHLY, CDR2 FYNNEI. V gave up 5 bases and J gave up 3 bases, with 8 bases separating them. The CDR3 extends over 12 amino acids. The CDR3 reads CASSRAGYEQYF. In DNA form, the CDR3 reads TGTGCCAGCAGTCGTGCAGGCTACGAGCAGTACTTC.

V usage is TRBV11-2 and J usage is TRBJ1-1; 7 bases map to TRBD1. The CDR3 extends over 16 amino acids. The germline V gene has CDR1 SGHAT and CDR2 FQNNGV. Germline trimming cut 5 bases from V and 2 bases from J; bases unmatched to any gene: 11. As DNA, the CDR3 is TGTGCCAGCAGCCGGATCCGGGAGGGGGCCAACACTGAAGCTTTCTTT. It encodes CASSRIREGANTEAFF.

The rearrangement uses TRBV5-6 and TRBJ1-2, with D tentatively TRBD1 (6 bases). CDR3 length: 14 residues. V lost 2 bases and J lost 4, with 12 bases in between. Germline V gene data show CDR1 as SGHDT and CDR2 as YYEEEE. This CDR3 reads CASSFFGRGYGYTF. CDR3 in DNA: TGTGCCAGCAGCTTTTTCGGCAGGGGCTATGGCTACACCTTC.

The chain joins TRBV5-6 to TRBJ1-2, with D possibly being TRBD1 (6 bases). Germline CDR1 SGHDT, CDR2 YYEEEE. V gave up 3 bases and J gave up 2 bases, with 14 bases separating them. The CDR3 totals 15 residues. The CDR3 coding sequence is TGTGCCAGCAGCTCGGAAGGGGGTATCAACTATGGCTACACCTTC. Translating it yields CASSSEGGINYGYTF.

This chain links TRBV28 with TRBJ1-2; the D is unclear. The germline gives CDR1 MDHEN, CDR2 SYDVKM. Trimming left V 6 bases short and J 6 bases short, with 26 bases between. The CDR3 loop spans 17 amino acids. The CDR3 spells CASSGEAVQLSSHGYTF. CDR3 nucleotides: TGTGCCAGCAGCGGCGAGGCGGTCCAGCTTTCGTCTCATGGCTACACCTTC.

This clone was observed a single time. The chain has TRBV4-3 and TRBJ1-2, with 10 bases that match TRBD1. CDR3 size: 15 residues. V lost 2 bases, J lost 6 bases, and 6 bases stayed unmatched. Germline V gives CDR1 LGHNA, CDR2 YSLEER. The CDR3 nucleotides are TGCGCCAGCAGCCAAACTATGACAGGGGGCGATGGCTACACCTTC. Residues: CASSQTMTGGDGYTF.

The chain couples TRBV12-5 to TRBJ2-2, with TRBD1 matching over 8 bases. The CDR3 length is 15 residues. Germline CDR1 is LGHNT and CDR2 is FRNRAP. The V and J ends lost 6 bases and 4 bases, in that order; junction bases with no gene match: 7. CDR3 amino acids: CASGRQGLGTGELFF. The CDR3, as DNA: TGTGCTAGTGGCCGACAGGGGCTTGGCACCGGGGAGCTGTTTTTT.

The genes are TRBV7-3 and TRBJ2-1; 8 positions match TRBD2. CDR1 is SGHTA and CDR2 is FQGTGA in the germline V gene. With V trimmed by 5 bases and J by 1 base, 13 bases remained unmatched. The CDR3 loop spans 18 amino acids. Here the CDR3 DNA reads TGTGCCAGCAGCACAGGCCTTTCGGGACTAGGATCCTACAATGAGCAGTTCTTC. Encoded protein: CASSTGLSGLGSYNEQFF.